The 30 T cell receptor beta chains below all came from one sample that was sequenced in a study of Ad26.COV2.S vaccination and SARS-CoV-2 variants. The data were produced by immunoSEQ multiplex PCR, yet TCRdb's version contains in-frame clones alone and is incomplete. The table includes about 400,000 clones, 89% detected once. Treatment defined: 19 received Ad26.COV2.S at low or high dose, single or two shots; roughly 5 received placebo; per-sample allocation not given. Each sample was drawn 63 days after the first injection (of vaccine or placebo). Material: peripheral blood, obtained in a trial of Ad26.COV2.S vaccine versus placebo. The receptors were sampled from a person between 18 and 60 years old who received the Ad26.COV2.S COVID-19 vaccine or a placebo.

The CDR3 loop is CASSDPAHLNTEAFF. CDR3 nucleotides: TGTGCCAGCAGCGACCCCGCACACCTGAACACTGAAGCTTTCTTT. This sequence joins TRBV4-2 and TRBJ1-1, with D uncertain. This CDR3 is 15 amino acids long. V was pared by 5 bases and J by 0 bases, with 13 bases between. Germline-derived CDR1 and CDR2 are LGHNA and YNFKEQ.

CDR3 in DNA: TGTGCCACCCGGGGGACTACTGAAGCTTTCTTT. It is translated as CATRGTTEAFF. V and J are TRBV28 and TRBJ1-1; weak D call: TRBD1 (5 bases). This CDR3 is built from 11 residues. CDR1 is MDHEN and CDR2 is SYDVKM in the germline V gene. Trimming removed 10 bases from V and 5 bases from J, with 11 bases in between. Full variable domain (outside the CDR3, taken from reference TRBV28 and TRBJ1-1): DVKVTQSSRYLVKRTGEKVFLECVQDMDHENMFWYRQDPGLGLRLIYFSYDVKMKEKGDIPEGYSVSREKKERFSLILESASTNQTSMYLCATRGTTEAFFGQGTRLTVV.

The J gene is TRBJ2-3, the V gene TRBV27, with D tentatively TRBD1 (6 bases). From germline, CDR1 is MNHEY and CDR2 SMNVEV (reference sequence). V lost 6 bases and J lost 7, with 14 bases in between. The CDR3 sequence is 13 residues long. This CDR3 reads CASSPSGDHTQYF. In DNA, the CDR3 is TGTGCCAGCAGCCCATCAGGGGATCATACGCAGTATTTT.

V and J are TRBV19 and TRBJ2-3; possible D gene TRBD2, 5 bases. This CDR3 contains 15 residues. V was trimmed by 3 bases and J by 2 bases, leaving 12 bases between them. Germline values: CDR1 LNHDA, CDR2 SQIVND (reference sequence). The CDR3: CASSIQRTNTDTQYF. CDR3 in DNA: TGTGCCAGTAGTATCCAGCGGACCAACACAGATACGCAGTATTTT.

V is TRBV4-1 and J is TRBJ1-1; D may be TRBD1 (5 bases). Trimming removed 3 bases at V and 5 bases at J, with 13 bases between. This CDR3 has 14 amino acids. Germline V gives CDR1 MGHRA, CDR2 YSYEKL. The CDR3 nucleotides are TGCGCCAGCAGCCATCCCCAGGGAACAACTGAAGCTTTCTTT. This sequence encodes CASSHPQGTTEAFF.

The chain carries TRBV7-3 and TRBJ2-5, with TRBD2 matching over 12 bases. The length of the CDR3 is 16 residues. The ends lost 4 bases at V and 1 base at J; junction bases unmatched: 4. Germline assignment: CDR1 SGHTA and CDR2 FQGTGA. The CDR3 here is CASSWGLAGSQETQYF. The CDR3 region has the DNA TGTGCCAGCAGCTGGGGACTAGCGGGTAGCCAAGAGACCCAGTACTTC.

V usage is TRBV19 and J usage is TRBJ2-7, with D tentatively TRBD2 (6 bases). The germline V gene encodes CDR1 LNHDA and CDR2 SQIVND (reference sequence). The CDR3 length is 15 residues. Trimming removed 6 bases from V and 1 base from J, with 16 bases in between. CDR3 residues: CASSLGGDFSYEQYF. The CDR3 nucleotides are TGTGCCAGTAGCCTTGGAGGGGACTTTTCCTACGAGCAGTACTTC.

V and J are TRBV6-5 and TRBJ2-3, with D perhaps being TRBD1 or TRBD2 (5 bases each). Trimming shortened V by 6 bases and J by 2 bases, and 12 bases separated the two germline ends. This CDR3 is 14 amino acids long. CDR1 is MNHEY, CDR2 SVGAGI, per germline. CDR3 sequence reads: CASSLRDPTDTQYF. The CDR3 DNA is TGTGCCAGCAGCCTACGGGACCCCACAGATACGCAGTATTTT.

This chain joins TRBV9 and TRBJ2-5, with D perhaps TRBD2 (6 bases). V was trimmed by 7 bases and J by 5 bases, leaving 12 bases between them. The CDR3 is 12 residues long. Looked up from germline, CDR1 is SGDLS and CDR2 is YYNGEE. The CDR3 DNA is TGTGCCAGCTCACGGAGGGATGAGACCCAGTACTTC. Encoded protein: CASSRRDETQYF. The full variable domain, completed using reference TRBV9 and TRBJ2-5, is DSGVTQTPKHLITATGQRVTLRCSPRSGDLSVYWYQQSLDQGLQFLIQYYNGEERAKGNILERFSAQQFPDLHSELNLSSLELGDSALYFCASSRRDETQYFGPGTRLLVL.

The CDR3 DNA sequence: TGCGCCAGCAGCCCCCGGACTAGCGGCTATACTAACGAGCAGTACTTC. Protein sequence: CASSPRTSGYTNEQYF. V is TRBV5-1 and J is TRBJ2-7; 10 nucleotides agree with TRBD2. J was trimmed by 5 bases and V by 4 bases; bases with no gene match: 12. CDR3 size: 16 residues. Germline values: CDR1 SGHRS, CDR2 YFSETQ.

CDR3 DNA: TGTGCCAGCAGTTACTCGTCGGGGGGCAGAAATCAGCCCCAGCATTTT. It is translated as CASSYSSGGRNQPQHF. The V gene is TRBV6-6, the J gene TRBJ1-5, with a weak D call TRBD1 (6 bases). The germline CDR1 and CDR2 sequences are MNHNY and SVGAGI (reference sequence). This CDR3 contains 16 residues. The ends were cut back, 0 bases at V and 4 bases at J, with 13 bases in the middle.

The genes are TRBV6-4 and TRBJ2-2; weak D call: TRBD2 (6 bases). Germline lookup yields CDR1 MRHNA and CDR2 SNTAGT. V was trimmed by 0 bases and J by 5 bases, leaving 10 bases between them. The CDR3 runs to 15 residues. The CDR3 sequence is CASSDSREVTGELFF. CDR3 DNA: TGTGCCAGCAGTGACTCGAGGGAGGTGACCGGGGAGCTGTTTTTT.

The chain couples TRBV19 to TRBJ1-1; D gene unclear. CDR3 length: 11 residues. V lost 10 bases to trimming and J lost 7 bases, with 13 bases between them. Germline CDR1 reads LNHDA; CDR2 reads SQIVND (reference sequence). CDR3 amino acids: CATADGFEAFF. The CDR3 DNA reads as TGTGCCACCGCGGACGGGTTTGAAGCTTTCTTT.

The chain carries TRBV4-2 and TRBJ1-2; a weak D match, TRBD1 (6 bases). Trimming pared 4 bases from V and 4 bases from J, leaving 13 bases between. Germline CDR1 reads LGHNA; CDR2 reads YNFKEQ. CDR3 length equals 14 residues. CDR3 DNA: TGTGCCAGCAGCCCCGAGACAGGATCCTATGGCTACACCTTC. It is translated as CASSPETGSYGYTF.

This clone was recorded only once. J is TRBJ2-7 and V is TRBV6-6; D possibly corresponds to TRBD1 (5 bases). This CDR3 is 13 amino acids long. The V end lost 4 bases, the J end lost 3 bases, and 10 bases lay between the germline ends. The germline V gene has CDR1 MNHNY and CDR2 SVGAGI (reference sequence). This chain's CDR3 is CASSSRQNYEQYF. The CDR3 DNA is TGTGCCAGCAGTTCACGACAGAACTACGAGCAGTACTTC.

This chain connects TRBV5-4 to TRBJ1-2, with D maybe TRBD1 (6 bases). V lost 4 bases to trimming and J lost 4 bases, with 17 bases between them. Germline loops: CDR1 SGHNT, CDR2 YYREEE (reference sequence). The CDR3 is 15 residues long. CDR3: CASSHRQGGLYGYTF. Written as DNA, the CDR3 is TGTGCCAGCAGCCACAGGCAAGGGGGACTCTATGGCTACACCTTC.

The V call is TRBV19, the J call TRBJ2-6, with no clear D. Trimming cost V 6 bases and J 1 base, with 4 bases left between them. Germline V lookup: CDR1 LNHDA, CDR2 SQIVND (reference sequence). CDR3 length equals 13 residues. The CDR3 protein is CASSKSGANVLTF. The DNA of the CDR3 is TGTGCCAGTAGCAAGTCTGGGGCCAACGTCCTGACTTTC.

The chain combines TRBV9 with TRBJ2-7; maybe TRBD2 (6 bases). The CDR3 is 14 residues long. Germline loops: CDR1 SGDLS, CDR2 YYNGEE. With 0 bases removed from V and 6 bases from J, the gap between germline ends came to 13 bases. CDR3: CASSVVASAGEQYF. The CDR3 DNA is TGTGCCAGCAGCGTAGTGGCTAGCGCAGGCGAGCAGTACTTC.

This clone was detected only once. This chain joins TRBV9 and TRBJ2-1, with 7 bases identical to TRBD2. V dropped 0 bases and J dropped 8; count of bases not matched to a gene: 5. The CDR3 loop spans 14 amino acids. Germline V gene sequence: CDR1 SGDLS, CDR2 YYNGEE. CDR3 residues: CASSVALLADEQFF. CDR3 nucleotides: TGTGCCAGCAGCGTAGCGCTCCTAGCGGATGAGCAGTTCTTC.

The genes are TRBV12-3 or TRBV12-4 and TRBJ2-1, with D tentatively TRBD1 (6 bases). The CDR3 contains 12 residues. V lost 1 base and J 12 bases, leaving 10 bases between the germline ends. CDR3 sequence: CASSLGGQRQFF. Written as DNA, the CDR3 is TGTGCCAGCAGTTTAGGGGGACAAAGGCAGTTCTTC.

The CDR3 bases are TGTGCCAGCAGCACTCGGACTAGCGGGAGCGATGAGCAGTTCTTC. It codes for CASSTRTSGSDEQFF. The V gene is TRBV6-5, the J gene TRBJ2-1, with TRBD2 identical over 13 bases. This CDR3 spans 15 amino acids. Germline V gene lookup returns CDR1 MNHEY and CDR2 SVGAGI. Trimming removed 6 bases from V and 8 bases from J; junction bases left unmatched: 7.

The CDR3 protein is CASSTRASGSYNEQFF. DNA for the CDR3: TGTGCCAGCTCAACTCGTGCTAGTGGCTCCTACAATGAGCAGTTCTTC. The gene calls are TRBV18 and TRBJ2-1, with D unclear. Germline V gene data show CDR1 as KGHSH and CDR2 as LQKENI. This CDR3 has 16 amino acids. The ends were cut back, 5 bases at V and 0 bases at J, with 14 bases in the middle.

The chain couples TRBV7-2 to TRBJ2-1; 11 nucleotides line up with TRBD2. The CDR3 has 17 residues. V lost 4 bases to trimming and J lost 12 bases; unmatched junction nucleotides: 17. CDR1 is SGHTA, CDR2 FQGNSA, per germline. The CDR3 region has the DNA TGTGCCAGCAGCTCCTCGTCGACCGGGACTAGCGGTGGTCGGCAGTTCTTC. Amino acids: CASSSSSTGTSGGRQFF.

The J gene is TRBJ2-5, the V gene TRBV11-3, with a weak D call TRBD1 (6 bases). The germline V gene has CDR1 SGHNT and CDR2 YENEEA. CDR3 length: 15 amino acids. V lost 4 bases and J 2 bases, leaving 14 bases between the germline ends. CDR3 loop: CASSSRDQGQETQYF. DNA for the CDR3: TGTGCCAGCAGCTCGAGGGACCAGGGGCAAGAGACCCAGTACTTC.

Written as DNA, the CDR3 is TGTGCCAGCAGCTTAGTGGGGACGGTTGGAAACACCATATATTTT. Its translation: CASSLVGTVGNTIYF. V gene TRBV7-8 combines with J gene TRBJ1-3, with TRBD1 as a possible D gene (5 bases). The CDR3 consists of 15 residues. Germline CDR1 reads SGHVS; CDR2 reads FQNEAQ. Trimming took off 1 base at V and 3 bases at J, with 10 bases between the two ends.

The chain is built from TRBV4-2 and TRBJ2-3; D unclear. This CDR3 has 14 residues. The V gene lost 4 bases and the J gene lost 2 bases, with 10 bases spanning the gap. Germline values: CDR1 LGHNA, CDR2 YNFKEQ. CDR3 region: CASSPATSTDTQYF. The CDR3 DNA sequence: TGTGCCAGCAGCCCTGCGACTTCCACAGATACGCAGTATTTT.

J is TRBJ1-1 and V is TRBV2; 7 bases are a match to TRBD1. Looked up from germline, CDR1 is SNHLY and CDR2 is FYNNEI. With 6 bases clipped from V and 1 base from J, the junction kept 5 bases outside the gene matches. The CDR3 is 14 amino acids. Written as DNA, the CDR3 is TGTGCCAGCAGAGAATACAGGGGGAACACTGAAGCTTTCTTT. It codes for CASREYRGNTEAFF.

The chain couples TRBV7-9 to TRBJ2-7; D not resolved. Germline values: CDR1 SEHNR, CDR2 FQNEAQ (reference sequence). The CDR3 runs to 12 residues. Between the trimmed V and J ends, which lost 2 bases and 3 bases, there was a span of 5 bases. The CDR3 DNA reads TGTGCCAGCAGCTTAATCAGCTACGAGCAGTACTTC. Its protein product is CASSLISYEQYF.

V and J are TRBV28 and TRBJ1-2, with a weak D call TRBD1 (6 bases). The CDR3 length is 14 residues. Trimming cost V 2 bases and J 4 bases, with 11 bases left between them. CDR1 is MDHEN, CDR2 SYDVKM, per germline. The CDR3, as DNA: TGTGCCAGCAGTTTAGGGGGGGCTGGCTATGGCTACACCTTC. As protein: CASSLGGAGYGYTF.

V and J are TRBV6-1 and TRBJ1-2; D gene ambiguous. V lost 3 bases and J lost 5, with 4 bases in between. The CDR3 sequence is 11 residues long. Germline V gene data show CDR1 as MNHNS and CDR2 as SASEGT. CDR3 bases: TGTGCCAGCAGTGATTTATATGGCTACACCTTC. Translating it yields CASSDLYGYTF.